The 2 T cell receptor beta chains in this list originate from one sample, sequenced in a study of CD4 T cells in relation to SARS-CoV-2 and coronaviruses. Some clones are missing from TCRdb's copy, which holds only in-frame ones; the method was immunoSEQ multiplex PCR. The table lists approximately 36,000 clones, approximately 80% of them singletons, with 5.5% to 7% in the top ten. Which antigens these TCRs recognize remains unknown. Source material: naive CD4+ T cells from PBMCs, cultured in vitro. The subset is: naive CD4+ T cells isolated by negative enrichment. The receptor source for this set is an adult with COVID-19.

CDR3 coding DNA: TGTGCCAGCAGGACCGCTTGGGGGGGTATAGGGAAAGAGACCCAGTACTTC. It translates to CASRTAWGGIGKETQYF. The chain has TRBV2 and TRBJ2-5; TRBD2 aligns across 7 bases. Losses at the gene ends were 6 bases for V and 3 bases for J; bases not matched to a gene: 16. The CDR3 is 17 residues long. CDR1 and CDR2 (germline): SNHLY, FYNNEI.

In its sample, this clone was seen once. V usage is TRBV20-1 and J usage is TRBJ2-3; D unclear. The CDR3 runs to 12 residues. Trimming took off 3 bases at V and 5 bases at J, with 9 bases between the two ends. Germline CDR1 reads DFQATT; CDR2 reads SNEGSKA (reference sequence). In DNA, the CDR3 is TGCAGTGCTAGTCAGTACCTAGATACGCAGTATTTT. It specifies CSASQYLDTQYF.